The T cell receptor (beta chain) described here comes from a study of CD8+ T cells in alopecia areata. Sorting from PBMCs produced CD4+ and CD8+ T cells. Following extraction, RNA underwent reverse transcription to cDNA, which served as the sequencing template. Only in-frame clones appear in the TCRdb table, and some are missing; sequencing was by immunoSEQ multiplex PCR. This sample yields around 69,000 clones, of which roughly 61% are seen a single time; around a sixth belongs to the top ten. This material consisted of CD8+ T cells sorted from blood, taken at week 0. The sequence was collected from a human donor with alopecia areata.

The chain's CDR3 is CSVEFRQGLNTEAFF. CDR3 DNA sequence: TGCAGCGTTGAGTTTCGACAGGGGTTGAACACTGAAGCTTTCTTT. The rearrangement links TRBV29-1 to TRBJ1-1; TRBD1 aligns across 8 bases. The CDR3 is 15 amino acids. Trimming took 3 bases from V and 0 from J; bases not matched to a gene: 6. Germline loops: CDR1 SQVTM, CDR2 ANQGSEA.